This T cell receptor (beta chain) was sequenced during a study of T cells in localized non-small cell lung cancer. Whole-study findings and limits: Longer overall survival accompanied higher blood T cell density. Of the top 100 tumor clones, median approximately 60 were in adjacent lung, approximately 28 among its top 100.

Only in-frame clones appear in the TCRdb table, and some are missing; sequencing was by immunoSEQ multiplex PCR. The data contain fewer than 1,200 clones, roughly 35% of them singletons. In the case of this clone: Antigen: not known.

Adjacent lung samples, free of atypia, were obtained at least 2 cm from the tumor margin. The receptor was isolated from a woman aged 35 to 69 with stage II squamous cell lung carcinoma. Material: normal lung tissue next to the tumor, obtained before any cancer treatment.

The CDR3 region is CASSFLLLGGNTIYF. CDR3 sequence (DNA): TGTGCCAGCAGCTTCCTGTTACTGGGAGGAAACACCATATATTTT. This chain links TRBV9 with TRBJ1-3; D gene ambiguous. The CDR3 length is 15 residues. V was pared by 4 bases and J by 4 bases, with 15 bases between. CDR1 is SGDLS, CDR2 YYNGEE, per germline.